The 5 T cell receptor beta chains in this list originate from one sample, sequenced in a study of beta chain features in type 1 diabetes. TCRB transcripts that were expressed got sequenced, as all of the isolated RNA had been reverse transcribed. TCRdb's table, derived via immunoSEQ multiplex PCR, lists solely in-frame clones and lacks some. The sample yields about 250,000 clones, roughly an eighth seen once. Sequencing used naive CD4+ T cells from blood. Receptor source: a woman aged 35 to 49 in good health.

This rearrangement joins TRBV6-5 to TRBJ1-2; D uncertain. The CDR3 totals 16 residues. Germline loops: CDR1 MNHEY, CDR2 SVGAGI. Between the trimmed V and J ends, which lost 0 bases and 8 bases, there was a span of 19 bases. CDR3 region: CASSYSGLVWSGGYTF. CDR3 DNA: TGTGCCAGCAGTTACTCGGGTTTGGTCTGGAGCGGCGGCTACACCTTC.

The rearrangement joins TRBV5-1 to TRBJ2-1; TRBD2 agrees at 10 bases. V was pared by 1 base and J by 0 bases, with 7 bases of the junction left unmatched. Germline CDR1 reads SGHRS; CDR2 reads YFSETQ. The CDR3 spans 18 residues. The CDR3 nucleotides read TGCGCCAGCAGCTTGAGAGCGGGGGGGCTTGCCTCCTACAATGAGCAGTTCTTC. It specifies CASSLRAGGLASYNEQFF.

The table lists this clone with a few counts. The chain is built from TRBV5-1 and TRBJ2-7; 10 nucleotides align to TRBD1. This CDR3 spans 14 amino acids. V lost 6 bases and J lost 5; bases outside the gene matches: 8. CDR1 and CDR2 (germline): SGHRS, YFSETQ. The CDR3 DNA follows: TGCGCCAGCACTACCGGGACAGGGGTAAACGAGCAGTACTTC. Translation: CASTTGTGVNEQYF. The full variable domain, rest sourced from reference TRBV5-1 and TRBJ2-7, is KAGVTQTPRYLIKTRGQQVTLSCSPISGHRSVSWYQQTPGQGLQFLFEYFSETQRNKGNFPGRFSGRQFSNSRSEMNVSTLELGDSALYLCASTTGTGVNEQYFGPGTRLTVT.

This clone was observed a handful of times. This rearrangement joins TRBV18 to TRBJ2-5; possible D gene TRBD1, 5 bases. V was shortened by 0 bases and J by 2 bases, with 16 bases between the two germline ends. This CDR3 is 17 amino acids long. CDR1 KGHSH and CDR2 LQKENI come from the germline V gene. The CDR3 here is CASSPPLGAGQQETQYF. CDR3 in DNA: TGTGCCAGCTCACCACCTTTAGGCGCAGGGCAGCAAGAGACCCAGTACTTC.

The rearrangement uses TRBV18 and TRBJ2-7; a weak D match, TRBD1 (6 bases). CDR1 and CDR2 from the germline V gene are KGHSH and LQKENI. The CDR3 covers 15 residues. Between the trimmed V and J ends, which lost 6 bases and 9 bases, there was a span of 24 bases. CDR3 loop: CASSRLETGAVGQYF. As DNA, the CDR3 is TGTGCCAGCTCTCGCCTAGAGACAGGCGCTGTGGGGCAGTACTTC.